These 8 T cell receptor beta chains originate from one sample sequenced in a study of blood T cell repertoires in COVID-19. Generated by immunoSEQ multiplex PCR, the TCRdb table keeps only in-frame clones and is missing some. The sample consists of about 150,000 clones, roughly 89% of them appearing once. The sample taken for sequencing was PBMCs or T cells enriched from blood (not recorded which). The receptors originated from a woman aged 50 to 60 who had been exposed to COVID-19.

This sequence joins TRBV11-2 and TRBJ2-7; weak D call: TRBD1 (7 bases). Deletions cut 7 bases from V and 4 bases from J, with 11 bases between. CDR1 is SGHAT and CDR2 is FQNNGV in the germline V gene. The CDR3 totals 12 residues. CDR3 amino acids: CASTRGAYEQYF. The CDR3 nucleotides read TGTGCCAGCACCAGGGGGGCTTACGAGCAGTACTTC.

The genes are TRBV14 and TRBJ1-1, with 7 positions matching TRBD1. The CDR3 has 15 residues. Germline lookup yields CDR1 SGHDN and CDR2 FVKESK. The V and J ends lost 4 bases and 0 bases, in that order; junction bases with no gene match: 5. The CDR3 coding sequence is TGTGCCAGCAGCCTAAGGACAGGCCTGAACACTGAAGCTTTCTTT. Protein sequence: CASSLRTGLNTEAFF.

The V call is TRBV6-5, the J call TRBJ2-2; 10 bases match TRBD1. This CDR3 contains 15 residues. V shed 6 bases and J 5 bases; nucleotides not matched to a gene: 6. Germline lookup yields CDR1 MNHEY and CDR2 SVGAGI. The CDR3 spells CASRPGTGVTGELFF. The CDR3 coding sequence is TGTGCCAGCAGACCCGGGACAGGGGTGACCGGGGAGCTGTTTTTT.

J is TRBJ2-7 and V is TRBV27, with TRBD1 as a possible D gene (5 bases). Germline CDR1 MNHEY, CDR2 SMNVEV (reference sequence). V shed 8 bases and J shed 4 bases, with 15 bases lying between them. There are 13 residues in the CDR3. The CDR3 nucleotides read TGTGCCAGCGGCCCAGGGTTTAGTTACGAGCAGTACTTC. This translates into CASGPGFSYEQYF.

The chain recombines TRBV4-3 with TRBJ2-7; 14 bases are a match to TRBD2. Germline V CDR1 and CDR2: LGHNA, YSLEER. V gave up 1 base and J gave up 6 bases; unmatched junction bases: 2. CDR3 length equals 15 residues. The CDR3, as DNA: TGCGCCAGCAGCCAAGCGACTAGCGGGAGGGTCGAGCAGTACTTC. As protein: CASSQATSGRVEQYF.

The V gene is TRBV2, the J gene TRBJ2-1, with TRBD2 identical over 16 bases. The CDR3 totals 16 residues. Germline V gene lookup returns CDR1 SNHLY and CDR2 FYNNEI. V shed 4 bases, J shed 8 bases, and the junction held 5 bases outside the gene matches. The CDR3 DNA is TGTGCCAGCAGTGCCGGGACTAGCGGGGGGGCCGATGAGCAGTTCTTC. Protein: CASSAGTSGGADEQFF.

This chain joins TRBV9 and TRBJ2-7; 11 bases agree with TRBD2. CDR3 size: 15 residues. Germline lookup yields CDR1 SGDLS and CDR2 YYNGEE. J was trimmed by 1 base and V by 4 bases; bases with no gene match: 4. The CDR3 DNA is TGTGCCAGCAGCACTGGGACTAGCGGATCCTACGAGCAGTACTTC. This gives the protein CASSTGTSGSYEQYF.

The CDR3 DNA reads as TGTGCCAGCAGCAAGGGGGCGCGGACCGGGGAGCTGTTTTTT. Its protein product is CASSKGARTGELFF. V and J are TRBV11-2 and TRBJ2-2, with 7 bases lining up with TRBD1. This CDR3 has 14 amino acids. CDR1 is SGHAT and CDR2 is FQNNGV in the germline V gene. Trimming cost V 5 bases and J 5 bases; bases outside gene matches: 5.